Listed below are T cell receptor beta chains from one sample, sequenced in a study of identical twins. TCRdb itself ran the 5' RACE reads through MiXCR, one entry per CDR3 protein. This table holds hundreds of thousands of distinct CDR3 sequences, 5.5% to 7.5% found once. Sequenced material: naive T cells sorted from blood. Receptors were obtained from a man between 18 and 35 years old in good health. CDR3s include the opening cysteine and the closing phenylalanine or tryptophan. Each record gives: V gene, CDR3 length, J gene, CDR3 protein.

V gene: TRBV20-1
CDR3 length: 18
J gene: TRBJ2-6
CDR3 protein: CSARVLGTGDFGANVLTF

V gene: TRBV5-1
CDR3 length: 14
J gene: TRBJ1-1
CDR3 protein: CASSFSGGITEAFF

V gene: TRBV27
CDR3 length: 13
J gene: TRBJ1-2
CDR3 protein: CASTDSLNYGYTF

V gene: TRBV19
CDR3 length: 14
J gene: TRBJ2-5
CDR3 protein: CASSSDQLQETQYF

V gene: TRBV20-1
CDR3 length: 15
J gene: TRBJ2-3
CDR3 protein: CSARAGTVSTDTQYF

V gene: TRBV29-1
CDR3 length: 12
J gene: TRBJ2-1
CDR3 protein: CSSLAGVDEQFF

V gene: TRBV7-2
CDR3 length: 15
J gene: TRBJ2-7
CDR3 protein: CASSLDFRNDYEQYF

V gene: TRBV20-1
CDR3 length: 13
J gene: TRBJ2-3
CDR3 protein: CSAGGSGTDTQYF

V gene: TRBV11-2
CDR3 length: 13
J gene: TRBJ1-2
CDR3 protein: CASSLVATYGYTF

V gene: TRBV6-5
CDR3 length: 14
J gene: TRBJ2-5
CDR3 protein: CASSYSGREETQYF

V gene: TRBV5-1
CDR3 length: 14
J gene: TRBJ2-7
CDR3 protein: CATSRDRGAYEQYF

V gene: TRBV7-2
CDR3 length: 17
J gene: TRBJ2-1
CDR3 protein: CASSPPRGRERSHEQFF

V gene: TRBV12-3/TRBV12-4
CDR3 length: 16
J gene: TRBJ2-1
CDR3 protein: CASRRPTSGLYNEQFF

V gene: TRBV25-1
CDR3 length: 13
J gene: TRBJ1-3
CDR3 protein: CASSELHRNTIYF

V gene: TRBV12-3/TRBV12-4
CDR3 length: 13
J gene: TRBJ2-1
CDR3 protein: CASSLDVNNEQFF

V gene: TRBV6-5
CDR3 length: 15
J gene: TRBJ1-1
CDR3 protein: CASSYSTGLNTEAFF

V gene: TRBV15
CDR3 length: 13
J gene: TRBJ1-5
CDR3 protein: CATSSGWNQPQHF

V gene: TRBV20-1
CDR3 length: 15
J gene: TRBJ2-7
CDR3 protein: CSGHPLLGRAGEQYF

V gene: TRBV6-5
CDR3 length: 19
J gene: TRBJ1-6
CDR3 protein: CASSYTGGTGLPYNSPLHF

V gene: TRBV12-3/TRBV12-4
CDR3 length: 13
J gene: TRBJ2-5
CDR3 protein: CASRAEGNETQYF

V gene: TRBV6-2/TRBV6-3
CDR3 length: 14
J gene: TRBJ2-1
CDR3 protein: CASSYSTSYNEQFF

V gene: TRBV4-2
CDR3 length: 12
J gene: TRBJ2-2
CDR3 protein: CASSHSTGELFF

V gene: TRBV12-5
CDR3 length: 16
J gene: TRBJ1-5
CDR3 protein: CASGLAQGLGGQPQHF

V gene: TRBV6-5
CDR3 length: 15
J gene: TRBJ1-1
CDR3 protein: CASSYSNRVDTEAFF

V gene: TRBV28
CDR3 length: 15
J gene: TRBJ2-3
CDR3 protein: CASSPAGSGGDTQYF

V gene: TRBV5-6
CDR3 length: 13
J gene: TRBJ2-2
CDR3 protein: CASSSSGTGELFF

V gene: TRBV11-1
CDR3 length: 18
J gene: TRBJ2-6
CDR3 protein: CASSSETGEPSGANVLTF

V gene: TRBV24-1
CDR3 length: 13
J gene: TRBJ2-1
CDR3 protein: CATSVGAPFEQFF

V gene: TRBV9
CDR3 length: 17
J gene: TRBJ2-3
CDR3 protein: CASSTAGSAIGTDTQYF

V gene: TRBV10-3
CDR3 length: 15
J gene: TRBJ2-3
CDR3 protein: CASHRGRTGVDTQYF

V gene: TRBV29-1
CDR3 length: 14
J gene: TRBJ1-5
CDR3 protein: CSNTQLLSNQPQHF

V gene: TRBV7-9
CDR3 length: 16
J gene: TRBJ1-4
CDR3 protein: CASSLLVGTSNEKLFF

V gene: TRBV7-6
CDR3 length: 15
J gene: TRBJ1-1
CDR3 protein: CASSLGDNVNTEAFF

V gene: TRBV7-7
CDR3 length: 18
J gene: TRBJ2-2
CDR3 protein: CASSHDRTERANTGELFF

V gene: TRBV12-3/TRBV12-4
CDR3 length: 14
J gene: TRBJ2-2
CDR3 protein: CASSFQSNTGELFF

V gene: TRBV7-6
CDR3 length: 18
J gene: TRBJ1-5
CDR3 protein: CASSLRGQGRYSNQPQHF

V gene: TRBV29-1
CDR3 length: 14
J gene: TRBJ2-2
CDR3 protein: CSVGTGGSSGELFF

V gene: TRBV10-3
CDR3 length: 15
J gene: TRBJ1-4
CDR3 protein: CAISGSGRSNEKLFF

V gene: TRBV7-9
CDR3 length: 15
J gene: TRBJ1-2
CDR3 protein: CASSPPGQGINGYTF

V gene: TRBV27
CDR3 length: 13
J gene: TRBJ2-7
CDR3 protein: CASRVQGAGEQYF

V gene: TRBV24-1
CDR3 length: 13
J gene: TRBJ2-5
CDR3 protein: CATSEGGPETQYF

V gene: TRBV9
CDR3 length: 15
J gene: TRBJ2-1
CDR3 protein: CASSVLAGSQGEQFF

V gene: TRBV5-1
CDR3 length: 14
J gene: TRBJ2-7
CDR3 protein: CASRAPGQAYEQYF

V gene: TRBV11-2
CDR3 length: 16
J gene: TRBJ2-1
CDR3 protein: CASSSDPRRDNNEQFF

V gene: TRBV20-1
CDR3 length: 15
J gene: TRBJ2-3
CDR3 protein: CSAAGTSGLTDTQYF

V gene: TRBV15
CDR3 length: 14
J gene: TRBJ2-1
CDR3 protein: CATKSLAGLNEQFF

V gene: TRBV7-9
CDR3 length: 17
J gene: TRBJ2-3
CDR3 protein: CASSPTSGRDSTDTQYF

V gene: TRBV12-3/TRBV12-4
CDR3 length: 14
J gene: TRBJ2-3
CDR3 protein: CASSLGTDPVTQYF

V gene: TRBV29-1
CDR3 length: 12
J gene: TRBJ2-3
CDR3 protein: CSVDFRPDTQYF

V gene: TRBV12-3/TRBV12-4
CDR3 length: 15
J gene: TRBJ2-3
CDR3 protein: CASSLSGAGTDTQYF

V gene: TRBV7-6
CDR3 length: 12
J gene: TRBJ2-2
CDR3 protein: CASSGSAGELFF

V gene: TRBV3-1
CDR3 length: 16
J gene: TRBJ1-1
CDR3 protein: CASSQPPVQGFTEAFF

V gene: TRBV9
CDR3 length: 14
J gene: TRBJ2-7
CDR3 protein: CASSPLVATYEQYF

V gene: TRBV12-3/TRBV12-4
CDR3 length: 16
J gene: TRBJ2-5
CDR3 protein: CASSGGPTDTRETQYF

V gene: TRBV5-6
CDR3 length: 18
J gene: TRBJ2-1
CDR3 protein: CASSYLPGTGTRGDEQFF